These 32 T cell receptor beta chains share one sample of origin, sequenced in a study of shared clonotypes between healthy human individuals (TCRdb year 2020). The library relied on the immunoSEQ multiplex PCR assay. TCRdb obtained this table from immuneACCESS and retained in-frame rearrangements with V and J assigned. These tables miss some clones; where compared with another copy, unresolved V genes account for less than half of the shortfall, and the remainder is unexplained. Across this sample there are approximately 500,000 clones, with 79% seen only once. In total, the top ten clones hold over 10% of the sample. The specimen sequenced was PBMCs. The source is a woman between 35 and 50 years old in good health. Some clones in this sample may be carry-over from other donors' samples.

J is TRBJ2-2 and V is TRBV5-1; no firm D call. With 4 bases removed from V and 6 bases from J, the gap between germline ends came to 10 bases. CDR1 SGHRS and CDR2 YFSETQ come from the germline V gene. The CDR3 covers 13 residues. DNA for the CDR3: TGCGCCAGCAGCCTCCAAGGAGCCGGGGAGCTGTTTTTT. Translation gives CASSLQGAGELFF.

The chain carries TRBV4-1 and TRBJ2-3; TRBD2 aligns across 11 bases. Germline-derived CDR1 and CDR2 are MGHRA and YSYEKL. V lost 2 bases and J lost 3; bases outside the gene matches: 13. The CDR3 covers 19 residues. CDR3 residues: CASSQSGTRASGRTDTQYF. Here the CDR3 DNA reads TGCGCCAGCAGCCAATCCGGCACCCGGGCTAGCGGGAGGACAGATACGCAGTATTTT.

V usage is TRBV7-9 and J usage is TRBJ1-1; tentatively, D is TRBD1 (6 bases). The CDR3 is 15 amino acids. Germline V gene sequence: CDR1 SEHNR, CDR2 FQNEAQ (reference sequence). Trimming removed 2 bases from V and 0 bases from J, with 10 bases in between. The CDR3, as DNA: TGTGCCAGCAGCTTACTAGGACAGATGAACACTGAAGCTTTCTTT. This translates into CASSLLGQMNTEAFF.

This chain links TRBV7-2 with TRBJ2-1, with TRBD2 matching over 13 bases. The CDR3 is made up of 16 amino acids. J lost 7 bases, V lost 4 bases, and 7 bases had no gene match. CDR1 is SGHTA and CDR2 is FQGNSA in the germline V gene. This CDR3 reads CASSSLGLAGVNEQFF. The CDR3 DNA follows: TGTGCCAGCAGCTCACTCGGACTAGCGGGAGTGAATGAGCAGTTCTTC. The full variable domain, its missing parts supplied by reference TRBV7-2 and TRBJ2-1, is GAGVSQSPSNKVTEKGKDVELRCDPISGHTALYWYRQSLGQGLEFLIYFQGNSAPDKSGLPSDRFSAERTGGSVSTLTIQRTQQEDSAVYLCASSSLGLAGVNEQFFGPGTRLTVL.

The gene calls are TRBV7-7 and TRBJ2-1, with 7 bases lining up with TRBD2. V trimming: 0 bases; J trimming: 4 bases; junction bases outside the gene matches: 0. Looked up from germline, CDR1 is SSHAT and CDR2 is FNYEAQ (reference sequence). The CDR3 has 14 residues. DNA for the CDR3: TGTGCCAGCAGCTTAGCGGGAGGGTACAATGAGCAGTTCTTC. This gives the protein CASSLAGGYNEQFF.

CDR3 region: CASGRGRDEQYF. CDR3 DNA sequence: TGTGCCAGCGGCAGGGGGCGCGACGAGCAGTACTTC. This chain links TRBV9 with TRBJ2-7; 8 positions match TRBD1. Unmatched junction bases numbered 5, after V lost 7 bases and J lost 5 bases. The CDR3 spans 12 residues. Germline V lookup: CDR1 SGDLS, CDR2 YYNGEE.

The gene calls are TRBV28 and TRBJ2-5; 10 bases are a match to TRBD1. V lost 8 bases, J lost 7 bases, and 13 bases stayed unmatched. The CDR3 extends over 15 amino acids. From germline, CDR1 is MDHEN and CDR2 SYDVKM. CDR3 in amino acids: CASPPGTGASGTQYF. The CDR3 DNA sequence: TGTGCCAGCCCCCCTGGGACAGGGGCTTCAGGGACCCAGTACTTC.

This clone was seen a single time. This chain connects TRBV2 to TRBJ2-7; 11 bases match TRBD1. CDR1 and CDR2 from the germline V gene are SNHLY and FYNNEI. CDR3 size: 16 residues. V shed 0 bases and J 2 bases; nucleotides not matched to a gene: 3. Written as DNA, the CDR3 is TGTGCCAGCAGTGAAGCGCCGGGACAGGGGGCCTACGAGCAGTACTTC. Amino acids: CASSEAPGQGAYEQYF.

This clone appeared once. The sample has other DNA sequences that encode this CDR3 too. V gene TRBV2 combines with J gene TRBJ2-5; unclear D gene. This CDR3 is built from 13 residues. V lost 3 bases and J 2 bases, leaving 7 bases between the germline ends. CDR1 and CDR2 from the germline V gene are SNHLY and FYNNEI. The CDR3 nucleotides are TGTGCCAGCAGTGAGTCCGTACAAGAGACCCAGTACTTC. Encoded protein: CASSESVQETQYF. The full variable domain, completed using reference TRBV2 and TRBJ2-5, is EPEVTQTPSHQVTQMGQEVILRCVPISNHLYFYWYRQILGQKVEFLVSFYNNEISEKSEIFDDQFSVERPDGSNFTLKIRSTKLEDSAMYFCASSESVQETQYFGPGTRLLVL.

V and J are TRBV10-3 and TRBJ2-3, with 9 positions matching TRBD2. V shed 3 bases, J shed 0 bases, and the junction held 16 bases outside the gene matches. Germline CDR1 ENHRY, CDR2 SYGVKD. The CDR3 has 20 residues. CDR3 sequence reads: CAISDTASGDRRRSTDTQYF. The CDR3 DNA follows: TGTGCCATCAGTGATACGGCTAGCGGGGACCGAAGGCGTAGCACAGATACGCAGTATTTT.

The sample holds one count of this clone. V is TRBV28 and J is TRBJ1-6, with D unresolved. V was cut by 2 bases and J by 11 bases, with 10 bases left in between. The CDR3 consists of 13 residues. Per germline, CDR1 MDHEN and CDR2 SYDVKM. In DNA form, the CDR3 reads TGTGCCAGCAGTTTAAACCCAGATGCACCCCTCCACTTT. Translating gives CASSLNPDAPLHF.

The rearrangement links TRBV2 to TRBJ2-7, with D possibly TRBD2 on 5 matching bases. The ends were cut back, 6 bases at V and 4 bases at J, with 13 bases in the middle. Germline V lookup: CDR1 SNHLY, CDR2 FYNNEI. CDR3 length equals 13 residues. CDR3 in DNA: TGTGCCAGCAGACCGGGATCAAAATACGAGCAGTACTTC. Translation: CASRPGSKYEQYF.

V gene TRBV5-1 combines with J gene TRBJ2-7; the D gene could be TRBD1 or TRBD2 (6 bases each). The germline gives CDR1 SGHRS, CDR2 YFSETQ. The V end lost 0 bases, the J end lost 5 bases, and 18 bases lay between the germline ends. There are 16 residues in the CDR3. Here the CDR3 reads CASSLGASGARNEQYF. The CDR3 DNA sequence: TGCGCCAGCAGCTTGGGGGCCTCGGGGGCGCGGAACGAGCAGTACTTC. Complete variable domain (other parts from reference TRBV5-1 and TRBJ2-7): KAGVTQTPRYLIKTRGQQVTLSCSPISGHRSVSWYQQTPGQGLQFLFEYFSETQRNKGNFPGRFSGRQFSNSRSEMNVSTLELGDSALYLCASSLGASGARNEQYFGPGTRLTVT.

The chain employs TRBV28 and TRBJ2-3, with a tentative D call TRBD2 (6 bases). With 3 bases removed from V and 0 bases from J, the gap between germline ends came to 16 bases. The CDR3 consists of 17 residues. Germline CDR1 MDHEN, CDR2 SYDVKM. The chain's CDR3 is CASSFSWEDVSTDTQYF. CDR3 nucleotide sequence: TGTGCCAGCAGTTTTTCGTGGGAGGACGTGAGCACAGATACGCAGTATTTT.

The V call is TRBV11-2, the J call TRBJ1-2; D is possibly TRBD1 (5 bases). V lost 5 bases and J lost 2, with 12 bases in between. CDR3 length: 14 residues. Germline V gene sequence: CDR1 SGHAT, CDR2 FQNNGV. The CDR3 DNA follows: TGTGCCAGCAGCCCATCCGGGGGAAACTATGGCTACACCTTC. Its translation: CASSPSGGNYGYTF.

The sample holds a few counts of this clone. The chain is built from TRBV5-8 and TRBJ2-1; no firm D call. V lost 9 bases and J 0 bases, leaving 10 bases between the germline ends. The CDR3 runs 13 residues. Germline V CDR1 and CDR2: SGHTS, YDEGEE. The CDR3 nucleotides read TGTGCCACCTTCCCCTTCTCCTACAATGAGCAGTTCTTC. Its protein product is CATFPFSYNEQFF.

The chain employs TRBV28 and TRBJ1-2, with no clear D. V gave up 5 bases and J gave up 2 bases, with 12 bases separating them. Germline V gene data show CDR1 as MDHEN and CDR2 as SYDVKM. This CDR3 is built from 14 residues. CDR3 sequence (DNA): TGTGCCAGCAGTCTTAGACATCCCAACTATGGCTACACCTTC. As protein: CASSLRHPNYGYTF.

The gene calls are TRBV9 and TRBJ2-3, with 10 bases fitting TRBD2. Germline lookup yields CDR1 SGDLS and CDR2 YYNGEE. Trimming at V came to 0 bases and at J to 6 bases, leaving 13 bases not matched to a gene. There are 18 residues in the CDR3. CDR3 sequence reads: CASSVGGVGAGGMDTQYF. The CDR3 region has the DNA TGTGCCAGCAGCGTAGGAGGCGTGGGAGCGGGAGGGATGGATACGCAGTATTTT. Drawing the rest from reference TRBV9 and TRBJ2-3, the complete variable domain is DSGVTQTPKHLITATGQRVTLRCSPRSGDLSVYWYQQSLDQGLQFLIQYYNGEERAKGNILERFSAQQFPDLHSELNLSSLELGDSALYFCASSVGGVGAGGMDTQYFGPGTRLTVL.

CDR3: CASSPRVQDTQYF. The CDR3 nucleotides read TGTGCCAGTAGTCCCAGGGTCCAGGATACGCAGTATTTT. The chain couples TRBV19 to TRBJ2-3; D possibly corresponds to TRBD1 (5 bases). Germline-derived CDR1 and CDR2 are LNHDA and SQIVND (reference sequence). With 5 bases removed from V and 6 bases from J, the gap between germline ends came to 12 bases. The CDR3 loop spans 13 amino acids.

The chain employs TRBV15 and TRBJ2-7, with TRBD2 matching over 11 bases. CDR1 is LNHNV, CDR2 YYDKDF, per germline (reference sequence). V shed 0 bases, J shed 2 bases, and the junction held 21 bases outside the gene matches. This CDR3 region has 22 residues. The CDR3 coding sequence is TGTGCCACCAGCAGAGACCGGGACAGACTCGAGAGACTAGCGGGAAGACCCTACGAGCAGTACTTC. It yields the protein CATSRDRDRLERLAGRPYEQYF. Full variable domain (missing parts from reference TRBV15 and TRBJ2-7): DAMVIQNPRYQVTQFGKPVTLSCSQTLNHNVMYWYQQKSSQAPKLLFHYYDKDFNNEADTPDNFQSRRPNTSFCFLDIRSPGLGDTAMYLCATSRDRDRLERLAGRPYEQYFGPGTRLTVT.

The chain recombines TRBV28 with TRBJ2-3; 10 nucleotides match TRBD2. In germline, CDR1 is MDHEN, CDR2 SYDVKM. J was trimmed by 2 bases and V by 5 bases; bases with no gene match: 1. This CDR3 region has 14 residues. In nucleotides, the CDR3 is TGTGCCAGCAGTCTAGCGGGAGACACAGATACGCAGTATTTT. This gives the protein CASSLAGDTDTQYF.

The V and J genes are TRBV7-2 and TRBJ2-7; TRBD2 agrees at 12 bases. Germline V CDR1 and CDR2: SGHTA, FQGNSA. CDR3 length: 18 amino acids. V was clipped by 2 bases and J by 4 bases; unmatched bases: 12. DNA for the CDR3: TGTGCCAGCAGCTTAAAGACTAGCGGGAGTTACCGGAATTACGAGCAGTACTTC. Amino acids: CASSLKTSGSYRNYEQYF.

Regarding this clone: Additional DNA sequences in this sample encode the identical CDR3. The gene calls are TRBV28 and TRBJ2-7, with D possibly being TRBD1 (6 bases). The CDR3 totals 13 residues. CDR1 MDHEN and CDR2 SYDVKM come from the germline V gene. Trimming stripped 4 bases from V and 3 bases from J, with 10 bases between. DNA for the CDR3: TGTGCCAGCAGTTGGGGGCAGGGCTACGAGCAGTACTTC. Translated: CASSWGQGYEQYF.

The chain uses TRBV7-9 and TRBJ1-1; D gene uncertain. The length of the CDR3 is 14 residues. V was trimmed by 5 bases and J by 1 base, leaving 11 bases between them. Germline CDR1 reads SEHNR; CDR2 reads FQNEAQ (reference sequence). The CDR3 DNA reads TGTGCCAGCAGCCCCTGGGAGGAGAACACTGAAGCTTTCTTT. As protein: CASSPWEENTEAFF.

The J gene is TRBJ2-7, the V gene TRBV28, with unresolved D. Trimming stripped 5 bases from V and 2 bases from J, with 10 bases between. The germline CDR1 and CDR2 sequences are MDHEN and SYDVKM. The CDR3 loop spans 13 amino acids. The CDR3 nucleotides are TGTGCCAGCAGTCTAAGCAGCCCCTACGAGCAGTACTTC. Amino acids: CASSLSSPYEQYF.

The chain combines TRBV18 with TRBJ2-1, with no clear D. Germline CDR1 is KGHSH and CDR2 is LQKENI. The CDR3 runs 14 residues. V was cut by 2 bases and J by 4 bases, with 9 bases left in between. DNA for the CDR3: TGTGCCAGCTCACCAGCCACGCAGTACAATGAGCAGTTCTTC. Translated, it gives CASSPATQYNEQFF.

This sequence joins TRBV7-6 and TRBJ2-1; 11 bases are shared with TRBD2. Germline CDR1 reads SGHVS; CDR2 reads FNYEAQ. The length of the CDR3 is 16 residues. V gave up 1 base and J gave up 4 bases; unmatched junction bases: 3. The CDR3 DNA follows: TGTGCCAGCAGCTTAGAGGCTAGCGGGAGGTACAATGAGCAGTTCTTC. Translating gives CASSLEASGRYNEQFF.

This clone was observed once. The genes are TRBV4-3 and TRBJ1-4, with 7 bases lining up with TRBD1. J lost 7 bases, V lost 1 base, and 3 bases had no gene match. The CDR3 consists of 14 residues. Germline V gene sequence: CDR1 LGHNA, CDR2 YSLEER. This chain's CDR3 is CASSQGQGSEKLFF. The CDR3 DNA sequence: TGCGCCAGCAGCCAAGGACAGGGAAGTGAAAAACTGTTTTTT.

The rearrangement uses TRBV4-3 and TRBJ2-7, with 7 bases that match TRBD2. The CDR3 totals 14 residues. Germline loops: CDR1 LGHNA, CDR2 YSLEER. The trim removed 7 bases at V and 3 bases at J, leaving 9 bases unmatched. The CDR3 DNA reads TGCGCCAGCATCCCACGGGACTACCACTACGAGCAGTACTTC. It codes for CASIPRDYHYEQYF.

The genes are TRBV14 and TRBJ2-7; 10 nucleotides line up with TRBD2. Trimming at V came to 0 bases and at J to 3 bases, leaving 5 bases not matched to a gene. This CDR3 contains 16 residues. From germline, CDR1 is SGHDN and CDR2 FVKESK. DNA for the CDR3: TGTGCCAGCAGCCAAGAAGGGCTAGCGGGAGTCTACGAGCAGTACTTC. It specifies CASSQEGLAGVYEQYF.

The rearrangement joins TRBV5-8 to TRBJ2-2; D tentatively fits TRBD1 or TRBD2 (5 bases each). Germline V gene data show CDR1 as SGHTS and CDR2 as YDEGEE. The CDR3 covers 17 residues. The germline V and J ends were trimmed by 4 bases and 0 bases, with 16 bases remaining between them. Here the CDR3 DNA reads TGTGCCAGCAGCCCCACCTCGGGACGGACGAACACCGGGGAGCTGTTTTTT. Its translation: CASSPTSGRTNTGELFF.

The rearrangement links TRBV7-9 to TRBJ2-3; D may match TRBD1 or TRBD2 (5 bases each). The CDR3 runs to 14 residues. Germline-derived CDR1 and CDR2 are SEHNR and FQNEAQ (reference sequence). V lost 2 bases, J lost 4 bases, and 10 bases lay in between. The CDR3 coding sequence is TGTGCCAGCAGCTTACCCCGGGACCCAGATACGCAGTATTTT. Amino acids: CASSLPRDPDTQYF.